Listed below are T cell receptor beta chains from one sample, sequenced in a study of T-cell memory formation after mild COVID-19. TCRdb re-called the 5' RACE reads with MiXCR, one entry per CDR3 protein. Of 450,000 to 650,000 distinct CDR3 sequences listed, roughly 18% are singletons. The sequencing input was PBMCs or a T cell subset sorted from them (not recorded which). Receptor source: an adult woman who had mild COVID-19 (a few samples of this study predate the infection). Cell type and time point are not known. The CDR3 runs from the conserved cysteine through the conserved F or W. The D gene is left open where the match is weak. Clone size is stated in some rows and not others, as once, few, many or a class when expanded.

TRBV5-4	few	TRBD1	TRBJ1-2	CASTDRGRPNYGYTF	TGTGCCTCAACGGACAGGGGGCGGCCTAACTATGGCTACACCTTC
TRBV20-1	NA	TRBD2	TRBJ2-1	CSARLAALGDEQFF	TGCAGTGCTAGACTAGCGGCCTTGGGTGATGAGCAGTTCTTC
TRBV12-3/TRBV12-4	NA	TRBD1	TRBJ2-7	CASSPWDRRTYEQYF	TGTGCCAGCAGTCCCTGGGACAGGAGGACCTACGAGCAGTACTTC
TRBV7-9	few	NA	TRBJ1-1	CASSPWDTEAFF	TGTGCCAGCAGCCCCTGGGACACTGAAGCTTTCTTT
TRBV3-1	once	NA	TRBJ1-6	CASSQAPRSPLHF	TGTGCCAGCAGCCAAGCCCCGCGGTCACCCCTCCACTTT
TRBV6-1	NA	TRBD1	TRBJ2-1	CATRTGGNEQFF	TGTGCCACCCGGACAGGGGGCAATGAGCAGTTCTTC
TRBV14	NA	NA	TRBJ1-1	CASSRVSGGPGRAFF	TGTGCCAGCAGCCGTGTATCCGGGGGCCCAGGCAGGGCTTTCTTT
TRBV5-6	NA	TRBD1	TRBJ1-1	CASSTTGGGLNTEAFF	TGTGCCAGCAGCACGACAGGGGGCGGGTTGAACACTGAAGCTTTCTTT
TRBV7-8	NA	NA	TRBJ1-2	CASSERDGRYTF	TGTGCCAGCAGCGAACGGGACGGCCGCTACACCTTC
TRBV10-3	few	NA	TRBJ2-7	CAISAGLGSYEQYF	TGTGCCATCAGTGCTGGCCTCGGATCCTACGAGCAGTACTTC
TRBV7-2	NA	TRBD1	TRBJ1-1	CASSLGDRANTEAFF	TGTGCCAGCAGCTTAGGAGACAGGGCGAACACTGAAGCTTTCTTT
TRBV3-1	NA	TRBD1	TRBJ1-2	CASSQGEGALIYGYTF	TGTGCCAGCAGCCAAGGAGAGGGGGCGTTGATCTATGGCTACACCTTC
TRBV9	many	TRBD1	TRBJ2-3	CASSVGQGAGTDTQYF	TGTGCCAGCAGCGTGGGACAGGGGGCCGGCACAGATACGCAGTATTTT
TRBV18	few	NA	TRBJ2-2	CASSPRGPILTGELFF	TGTGCCAGCTCACCAAGGGGACCCATCCTCACCGGGGAGCTGTTTTTT
TRBV27	NA	NA	TRBJ2-7	CASSSILKGYEQYF	TGTGCCAGCAGTTCAATACTCAAAGGTTACGAGCAGTACTTC
TRBV5-6	few	NA	TRBJ2-3	CASSFSQGNTWDSGYF	TGTGCCAGCAGCTTCTCCCAAGGCAATACCTGGGATTCTGGGTATTTT
TRBV2	few	NA	TRBJ2-2	CASSGGLLFANTGELFF	TGTGCCAGCAGCGGGGGACTTTTGTTCGCGAACACCGGGGAGCTGTTTTTT
TRBV19	few	NA	TRBJ2-7	CASSMRQGYEQYF	TGTGCCAGTAGTATGCGTCAGGGGTACGAGCAGTACTTC
TRBV5-1	few	NA	TRBJ2-3	CASREGSTDTQYF	TGCGCCAGCAGGGAGGGGAGCACAGATACGCAGTATTTT
TRBV12-3/TRBV12-4	few	NA	TRBJ2-7	CASSPGASGLGEQYF	TGTGCCAGCAGCCCCGGGGCCTCTGGGCTGGGTGAGCAGTACTTC
TRBV29-1	NA	TRBD1	TRBJ1-1	CSVSGQGGSEAFF	TGCAGCGTCTCGGGACAGGGGGGTTCTGAAGCTTTCTTT
TRBV11-2	few	TRBD1	TRBJ2-3	CASSFTGALGTDTQYF	TGTGCCAGCAGTTTCACAGGGGCCTTGGGCACAGATACGCAGTATTTT
TRBV19	few	TRBD1	TRBJ1-6	CASTGQGASPLHF	TGTGCCAGTACCGGACAGGGGGCATCACCCCTCCACTTT
TRBV29-1	NA	NA	TRBJ2-2	CSARRAPSNTGELFF	TGCAGCGCACGGAGGGCCCCTTCGAACACCGGGGAGCTGTTTTTT
TRBV20-1	NA	TRBD1	TRBJ1-5	CSATRGPGQPQHF	TGCAGTGCTACCAGGGGGCCTGGTCAGCCCCAGCATTTT
TRBV3-1	NA	NA	TRBJ1-5	CASSHRSEPQHF	TGTGCCAGCAGCCATAGGTCTGAGCCCCAGCATTTT
TRBV30	many	TRBD2	TRBJ2-5	CAWSSGLAGETQYF	TGTGCCTGGAGTTCGGGACTAGCGGGAGAGACCCAGTACTTC
TRBV7-9	many	TRBD1	TRBJ2-7	CASSLGRTGVVVQYF	TGTGCCAGCAGCTTAGGTAGGACAGGGGTCGTCGTGCAGTACTTC
TRBV29-1	NA	TRBD1	TRBJ1-5	CSVEIGQGRQHF	TGCAGCGTTGAGATCGGACAGGGCCGCCAGCATTTT